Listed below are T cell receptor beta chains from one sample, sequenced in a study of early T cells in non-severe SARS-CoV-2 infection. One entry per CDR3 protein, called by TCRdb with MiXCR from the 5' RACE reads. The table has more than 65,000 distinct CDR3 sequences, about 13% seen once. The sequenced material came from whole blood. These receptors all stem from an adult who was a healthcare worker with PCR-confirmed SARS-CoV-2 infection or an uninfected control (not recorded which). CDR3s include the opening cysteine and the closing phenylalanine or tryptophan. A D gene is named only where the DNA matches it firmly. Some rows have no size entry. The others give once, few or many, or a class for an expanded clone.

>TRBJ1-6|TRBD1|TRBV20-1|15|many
TGCAGTGCTAGGGACAGGGGAGCTTATAATTCACCCCTCCACTTT
CSARDRGAYNSPLHF
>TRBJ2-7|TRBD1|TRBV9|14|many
TGTGCCAGCAGCGCCCGGGACAGGGACTACGAGCAGTACTTC
CASSARDRDYEQYF
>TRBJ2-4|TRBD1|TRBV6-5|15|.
TGTGCCAGCAGTTACGGACAGGGTAGCAAAAACATTCAGTACTTC
CASSYGQGSKNIQYF
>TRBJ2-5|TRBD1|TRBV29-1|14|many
TGCAGCGTTGAAATCCCAGGGGGTCTGGAGACCCAGTACTTC
CSVEIPGGLETQYF
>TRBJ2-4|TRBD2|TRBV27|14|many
TGTGCCAGCAGTTTCGGGACTAGCGGGACCCGTCAGTACTTC
CASSFGTSGTRQYF
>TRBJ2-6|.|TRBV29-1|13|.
TGCAGCGCCACCCCACCTGGGGCCAACGTCCTGACTTTC
CSATPPGANVLTF
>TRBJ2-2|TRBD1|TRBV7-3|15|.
TGTGCCAGCAGCTTACAGGGGGCGAACACCGGGGAGCTGTTTTTT
CASSLQGANTGELFF
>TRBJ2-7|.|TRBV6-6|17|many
TGTGCCAGCAGTTTACCCCCCTTGGGGGGCGCTTCGGGCGAGCAGTACTTC
CASSLPPLGGASGEQYF
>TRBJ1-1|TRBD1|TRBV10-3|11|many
TGTGCCATCGGTCAGGGGGGGGAAGCTTTCTTT
CAIGQGGEAFF
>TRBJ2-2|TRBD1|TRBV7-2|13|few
TGTGCCAGCAGCCTTCAGGGGGCCGGGGAGCTGTTTTTT
CASSLQGAGELFF
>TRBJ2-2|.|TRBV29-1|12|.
TGCAGCGTGGGAGAGCATCGCGGGGAGCTGTTTTTT
CSVGEHRGELFF
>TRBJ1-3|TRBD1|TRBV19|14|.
TGTGCCAGTACTCCTCAGGGGGCTGGAAACACCATATATTTT
CASTPQGAGNTIYF
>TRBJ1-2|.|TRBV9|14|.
TGTGCCAGCGGGGAGGGAGGTATTAACTATGGCTACACCTTC
CASGEGGINYGYTF
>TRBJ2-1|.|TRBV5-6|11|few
TGTGCCAGCAGCTTGTATTATGAGCAGTTCTTC
CASSLYYEQFF
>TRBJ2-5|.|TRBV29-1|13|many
TGCAGCGTTGATTTGGGGGCATCCGAGACCCAGTACTTC
CSVDLGASETQYF
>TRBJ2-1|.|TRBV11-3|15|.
TGTGCCAGCAGCCCTCGGACAGAAATGTGGAATGAGCAGTTCTTC
CASSPRTEMWNEQFF
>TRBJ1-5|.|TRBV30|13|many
TGTGCCTGGAGTGTAGACATCAATCAGCCCCAGCATTTT
CAWSVDINQPQHF
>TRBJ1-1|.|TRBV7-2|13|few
TGTGCCAGCAGCTTCGGCAGAAACACTGAAGCTTTCTTT
CASSFGRNTEAFF
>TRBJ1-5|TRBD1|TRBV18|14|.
TGTGCCAGCTCACCGGGACAGGGCACTGGGCCCCAGCATTTT
CASSPGQGTGPQHF
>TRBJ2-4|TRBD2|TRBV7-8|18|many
TGTGCCAGCAGCCAAATTCAGACTAGCGGGTTAACCAAAAACATTCAGTACTTC
CASSQIQTSGLTKNIQYF
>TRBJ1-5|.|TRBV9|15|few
TGTGCCAGCAGCGTAGGGGACGGCGGAGGCCAGCCCCAGCATTTT
CASSVGDGGGQPQHF
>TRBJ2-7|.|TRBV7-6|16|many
TGTGCCAGCAGCTTAGCTAGCGGATACCAGTTTTACGAGCAGTACTTC
CASSLASGYQFYEQYF
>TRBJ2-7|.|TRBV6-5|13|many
TGTGCCAGCCTTGGAGGGTCGAACTACGAGCAGTACTTC
CASLGGSNYEQYF
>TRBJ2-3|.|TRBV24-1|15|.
TGTGCCACCAGTGATCCTTCCAGAAGCACAGATACGCAGTATTTT
CATSDPSRSTDTQYF
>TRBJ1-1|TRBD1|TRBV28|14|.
TGTGCCAGCAGAGAGACAGGGGGACAAACTGAAGCTTTCTTT
CASRETGGQTEAFF
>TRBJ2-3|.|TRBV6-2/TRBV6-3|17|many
TGTGCCAGCAGTTACTCCCTTGGAGGGGGCATTACAGATACGCAGTATTTT
CASSYSLGGGITDTQYF
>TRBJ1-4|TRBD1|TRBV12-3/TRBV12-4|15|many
TGTGCCAGCAGACTACAGGGGAGGCGTAATGAAAAACTGTTTTTT
CASRLQGRRNEKLFF
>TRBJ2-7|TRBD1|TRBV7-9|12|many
TGTGCCAGCAGCGGACAGGGGGCGCTGAAGTACTTC
CASSGQGALKYF
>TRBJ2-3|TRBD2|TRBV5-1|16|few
TGCGCCAGCAGCTCACTCTTAGCGGGAGGCACAGATACGCAGTATTTT
CASSSLLAGGTDTQYF
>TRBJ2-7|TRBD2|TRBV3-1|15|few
TGTGCCAGCAGCCAAGTGAGCGGGGGGCCCTACGAGCAGTACTTC
CASSQVSGGPYEQYF
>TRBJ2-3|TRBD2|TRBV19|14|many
TGTGCCAGTAAAGTGCGGGGGGACACAGATACGCAGTATTTT
CASKVRGDTDTQYF